This T cell receptor (beta chain) was recorded in a study of identical twins. Unique molecular identifiers were present on cDNA, and template switching added a universal primer site. MiXCR, run by TCRdb on the 5' RACE reads, gives a single entry per CDR3 protein. The profile shows hundreds of thousands of distinct CDR3 sequences, 8.6% of them singletons. This CDR3 contains 13 residues. Looked up from germline, CDR1 is SQVTM and CDR2 is ANQGSEA. V dropped 7 bases and J dropped 0; count of bases not matched to a gene: 4. This clonotype showed up just a few times. Antigen specificity is unknown. Overall study results and limits: Sharing of beta out-of-frame sequences by twins showed a weaker excess. Memory repertoires showed no such pattern, whereas abundant cord blood beta clonotypes carried fewer insertions.

This same sample was also taken into another study, of yellow fever vaccine responses in identical twins.

The origin of this receptor is a young woman in good health. The material sequenced was PBMCs. The chain combines TRBV29-1 with TRBJ2-7; 9 bases agree with TRBD1. CDR3 in amino acids: CSATGGDSYEQYF. Here the CDR3 DNA reads TGCAGCGCAACAGGGGGCGACTCCTACGAGCAGTACTTC.